Listed here is a single TCR beta chain. What it binds is unknown. V lost 7 bases and J lost 3, with 21 bases in between. The germline V gene encodes CDR1 MDHEN and CDR2 SYDVKM. CDR3 length: 17 residues. Only in-frame clones appear in the TCRdb table, and some are missing; sequencing was by immunoSEQ multiplex PCR. The table lists more than 550,000 clones, roughly nine tenths of them singletons. It was CD45RO-negative cells, positively selected for CCR7, that made up naive CD8 cells, with terminally differentiated effector memory CD45RA+ cells excluded. The data were taken from a study of shared clonotypes between healthy human individuals. Whole-study findings and limits: Shared clonotypes: 4.5% to 6.5% naive CD4, around 3.7% naive CD8, under 2.5% memory CD4, 0.35% to 0.5% memory CD8.

The chain joins TRBV28 to TRBJ2-2; either TRBD1 or TRBD2 may supply D (5 bases each). The sequenced sample consisted of naive CD8+ T cells sorted from blood. The sequence was obtained from a man aged 25-45 years in good health. Written as DNA, the CDR3 is TGTGCCAGCACCTGGGGGTCGGGACCTCCCCACACCGGGGAGCTGTTTTTT. This encodes CASTWGSGPPHTGELFF.